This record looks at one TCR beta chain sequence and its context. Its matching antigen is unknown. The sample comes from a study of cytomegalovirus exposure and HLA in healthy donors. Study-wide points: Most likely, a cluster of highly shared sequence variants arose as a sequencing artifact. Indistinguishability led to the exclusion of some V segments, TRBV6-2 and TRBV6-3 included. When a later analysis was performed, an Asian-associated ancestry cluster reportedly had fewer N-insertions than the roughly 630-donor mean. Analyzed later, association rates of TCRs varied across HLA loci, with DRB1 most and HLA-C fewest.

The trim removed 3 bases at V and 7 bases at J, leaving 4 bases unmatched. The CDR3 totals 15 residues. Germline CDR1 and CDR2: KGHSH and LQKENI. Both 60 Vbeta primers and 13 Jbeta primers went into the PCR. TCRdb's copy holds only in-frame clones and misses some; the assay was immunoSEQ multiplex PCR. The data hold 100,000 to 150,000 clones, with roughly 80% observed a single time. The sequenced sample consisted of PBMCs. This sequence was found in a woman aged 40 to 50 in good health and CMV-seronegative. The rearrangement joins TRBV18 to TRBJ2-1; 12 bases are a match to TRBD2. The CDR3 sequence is CASSPLAGGSNEQFF. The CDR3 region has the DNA TGTGCCAGCTCACCGCTAGCGGGAGGGTCGAATGAGCAGTTCTTC.